This T cell receptor (beta chain) was retrieved from a study of Graves' ophthalmopathy and Graves' hyperthyroidism. Whole-study context: The blood sample was drawn at first diagnosis and before any treatment. Study-wide points: Ophthalmopathy progression prediction by the model yielded a sensitivity of about 70% and a specificity of around 72%. Blood also carried most expanded thyroid clonotypes exceeding 0.001 frequency.

A duration under 3 months, NOSPECS ≥4, CAS ≥3 and moderate-to-severe activity characterized the donors with ophthalmopathy. In the case of this clonotype: The antigen remains unidentified.

Amplification targeted the TCR beta CDR3 regions, with RNA transcripts as the source material. The first-round RT-PCR employed HTBI primers together with the Qiagen OneStep RT-PCR kit. A multiplex PCR was then performed as the second round. TCRdb itself ran the multiplex PCR reads through MiXCR, one entry per CDR3 protein. Of about 370,000 distinct CDR3 sequences in the sample, about 18% were seen once. The CDR3 is 15 amino acids. Trimming pared 1 base from V and 9 bases from J, leaving 13 bases between. The V gene is TRBV12-3 or TRBV12-4, the J gene TRBJ1-6; maybe TRBD1 (6 bases). This clonotype originated in a woman under 30 with Graves' ophthalmopathy. The sample was peripheral blood. The CDR3 DNA sequence: TGTGCCAGCAGTTTAGAAGTGACAGGCGGTTCACCCCTCCACTTT. This codes for CASSLEVTGGSPLHF.